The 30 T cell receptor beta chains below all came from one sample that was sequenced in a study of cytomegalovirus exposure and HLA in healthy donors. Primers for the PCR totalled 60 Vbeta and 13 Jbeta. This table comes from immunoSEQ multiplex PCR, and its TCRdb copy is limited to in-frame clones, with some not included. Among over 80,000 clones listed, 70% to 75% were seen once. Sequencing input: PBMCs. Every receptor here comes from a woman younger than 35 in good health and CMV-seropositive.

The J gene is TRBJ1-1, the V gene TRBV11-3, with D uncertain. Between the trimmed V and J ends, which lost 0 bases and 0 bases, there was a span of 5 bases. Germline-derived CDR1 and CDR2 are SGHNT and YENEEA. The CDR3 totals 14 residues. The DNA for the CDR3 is TGTGCCAGCAGCTTAGATACGGTGAACACTGAAGCTTTCTTT. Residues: CASSLDTVNTEAFF.

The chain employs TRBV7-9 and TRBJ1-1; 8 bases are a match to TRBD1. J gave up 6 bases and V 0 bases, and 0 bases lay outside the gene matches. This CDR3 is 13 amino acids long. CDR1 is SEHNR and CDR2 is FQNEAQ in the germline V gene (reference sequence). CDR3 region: CASSLAGQAEAFF. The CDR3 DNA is TGTGCCAGCAGCTTAGCGGGACAGGCTGAAGCTTTCTTT.

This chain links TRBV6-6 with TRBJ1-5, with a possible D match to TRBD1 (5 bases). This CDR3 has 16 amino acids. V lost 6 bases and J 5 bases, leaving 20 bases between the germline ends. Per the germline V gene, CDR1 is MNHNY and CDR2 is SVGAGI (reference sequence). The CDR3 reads CASRNSPSRGDQPQHF. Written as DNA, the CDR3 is TGTGCCAGCAGAAACTCTCCCAGTCGGGGGGATCAGCCCCAGCATTTT.

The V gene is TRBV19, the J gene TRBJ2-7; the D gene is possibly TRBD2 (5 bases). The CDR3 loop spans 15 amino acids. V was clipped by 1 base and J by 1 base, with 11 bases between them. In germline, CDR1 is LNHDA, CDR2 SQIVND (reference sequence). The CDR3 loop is CASSIAEGRSYEQYF. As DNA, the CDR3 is TGTGCCAGTAGTATAGCCGAGGGCAGGTCCTACGAGCAGTACTTC.

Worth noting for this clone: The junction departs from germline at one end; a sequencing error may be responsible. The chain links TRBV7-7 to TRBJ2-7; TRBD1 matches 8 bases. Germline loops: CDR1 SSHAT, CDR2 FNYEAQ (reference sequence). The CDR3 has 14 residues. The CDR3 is CASSPGQGGYEQYF. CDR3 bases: TGTGCTAGCAGCCCCGGACAGGGCGGCTACGAGCAGTACTTC. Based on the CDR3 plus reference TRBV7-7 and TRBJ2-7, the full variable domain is GAGVSQSPRYKVTKRGQDVTLRCDPISSHATLYWYQQALGQGPEFLTYFNYEAQPDKSGLPSDRFSAERPEGSISTLTIQRTEQRDSAMYRCASSPGQGGYEQYFGPGTRLTVT.

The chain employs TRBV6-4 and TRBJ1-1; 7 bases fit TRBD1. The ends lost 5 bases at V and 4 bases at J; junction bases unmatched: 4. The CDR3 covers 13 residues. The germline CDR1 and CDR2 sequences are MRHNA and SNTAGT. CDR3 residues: CASSQGESTEAFF. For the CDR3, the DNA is TGTGCCAGCAGTCAGGGGGAGAGCACTGAAGCTTTCTTT.

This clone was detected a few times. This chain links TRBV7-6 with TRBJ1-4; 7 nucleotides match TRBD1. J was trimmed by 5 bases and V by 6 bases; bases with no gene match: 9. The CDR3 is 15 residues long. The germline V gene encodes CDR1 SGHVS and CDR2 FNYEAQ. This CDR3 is CASRKSGTENEKLFF. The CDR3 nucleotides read TGTGCCAGCAGGAAATCCGGGACAGAGAATGAAAAACTGTTTTTT.

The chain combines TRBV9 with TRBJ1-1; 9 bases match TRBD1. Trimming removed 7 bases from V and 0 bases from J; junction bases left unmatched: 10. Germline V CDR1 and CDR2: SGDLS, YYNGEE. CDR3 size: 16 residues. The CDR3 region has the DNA TGTGCCAGCCCCTCCGGGACAGGGAGGTTGAACACTGAAGCTTTCTTT. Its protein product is CASPSGTGRLNTEAFF. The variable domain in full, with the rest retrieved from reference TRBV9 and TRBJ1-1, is DSGVTQTPKHLITATGQRVTLRCSPRSGDLSVYWYQQSLDQGLQFLIQYYNGEERAKGNILERFSAQQFPDLHSELNLSSLELGDSALYFCASPSGTGRLNTEAFFGQGTRLTVV.

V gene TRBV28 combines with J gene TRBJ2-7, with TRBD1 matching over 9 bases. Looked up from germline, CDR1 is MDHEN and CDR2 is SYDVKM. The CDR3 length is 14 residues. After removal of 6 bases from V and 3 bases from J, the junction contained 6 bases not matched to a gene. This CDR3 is CASRTGTGFYEQYF. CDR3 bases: TGTGCCAGCAGAACCGGGACAGGGTTCTACGAGCAGTACTTC.

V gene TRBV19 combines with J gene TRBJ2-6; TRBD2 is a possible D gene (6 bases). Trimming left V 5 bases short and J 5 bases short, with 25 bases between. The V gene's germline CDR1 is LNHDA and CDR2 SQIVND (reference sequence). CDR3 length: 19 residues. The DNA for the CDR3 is TGTGCCAGTAGTGACTCTTCGGGGGTAAGGCTCGGGAGGGCCAACGTCCTGACTTTC. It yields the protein CASSDSSGVRLGRANVLTF.

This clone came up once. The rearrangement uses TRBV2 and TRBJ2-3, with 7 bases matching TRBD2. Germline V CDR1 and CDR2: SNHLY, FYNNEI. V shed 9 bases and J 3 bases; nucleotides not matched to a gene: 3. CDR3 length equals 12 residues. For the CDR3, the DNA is TGTGCCAGGGGAGGGGATACAGATACGCAGTATTTT. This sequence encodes CARGGDTDTQYF. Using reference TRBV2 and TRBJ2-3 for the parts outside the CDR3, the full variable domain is EPEVTQTPSHQVTQMGQEVILRCVPISNHLYFYWYRQILGQKVEFLVSFYNNEISEKSEIFDDQFSVERPDGSNFTLKIRSTKLEDSAMYFCARGGDTDTQYFGPGTRLTVL.

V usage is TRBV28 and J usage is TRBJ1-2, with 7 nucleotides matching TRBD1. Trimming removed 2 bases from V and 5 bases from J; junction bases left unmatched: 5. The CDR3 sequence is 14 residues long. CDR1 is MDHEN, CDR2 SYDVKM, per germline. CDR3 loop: CASSLARDSYGYTF. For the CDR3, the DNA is TGTGCCAGCAGTTTAGCTAGGGACAGTTATGGCTACACCTTC.

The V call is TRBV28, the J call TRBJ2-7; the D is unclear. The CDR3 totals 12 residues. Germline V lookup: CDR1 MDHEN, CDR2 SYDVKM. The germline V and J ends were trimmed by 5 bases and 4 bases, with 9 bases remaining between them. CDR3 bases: TGTGCCAGCAGTCACAGCTATTACGAGCAGTACTTC. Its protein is CASSHSYYEQYF.

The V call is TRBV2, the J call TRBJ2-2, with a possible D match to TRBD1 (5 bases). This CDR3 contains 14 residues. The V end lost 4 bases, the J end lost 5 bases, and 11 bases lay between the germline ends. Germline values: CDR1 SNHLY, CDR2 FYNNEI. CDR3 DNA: TGTGCCAGCAGTGTATTGGGGCCGACCGGGGAGCTGTTTTTT. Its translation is CASSVLGPTGELFF.

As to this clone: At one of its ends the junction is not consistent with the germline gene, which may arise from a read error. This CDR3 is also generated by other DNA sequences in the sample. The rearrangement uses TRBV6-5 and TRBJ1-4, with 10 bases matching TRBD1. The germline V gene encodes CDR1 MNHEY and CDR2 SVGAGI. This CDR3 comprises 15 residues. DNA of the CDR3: TGCGCCAGCAGTTACTCGCGGGACAGGGGTGAAAAACTGTTTTTT. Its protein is CASSYSRDRGEKLFF.

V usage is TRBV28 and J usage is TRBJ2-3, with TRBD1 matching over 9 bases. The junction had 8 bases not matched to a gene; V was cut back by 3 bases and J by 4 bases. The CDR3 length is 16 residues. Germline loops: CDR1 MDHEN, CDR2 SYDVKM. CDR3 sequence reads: CASSFPGQGLPDTQYF. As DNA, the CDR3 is TGTGCCAGCAGTTTCCCGGGACAGGGTCTTCCAGATACGCAGTATTTT.

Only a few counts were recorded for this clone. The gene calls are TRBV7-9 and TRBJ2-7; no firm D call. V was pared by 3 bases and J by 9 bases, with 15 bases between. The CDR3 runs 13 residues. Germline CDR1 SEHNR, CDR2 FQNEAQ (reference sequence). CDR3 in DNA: TGTGCCAGCAGCTTGTTAATGGTCAGCGCGCAGTACTTC. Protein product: CASSLLMVSAQYF.

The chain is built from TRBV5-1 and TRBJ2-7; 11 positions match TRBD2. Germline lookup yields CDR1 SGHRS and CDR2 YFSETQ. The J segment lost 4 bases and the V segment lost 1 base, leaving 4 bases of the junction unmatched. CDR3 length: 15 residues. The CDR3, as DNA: TGCGCCAGCAGCTTGACTAGCGGGAGTAGGTACGAGCAGTACTTC. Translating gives CASSLTSGSRYEQYF. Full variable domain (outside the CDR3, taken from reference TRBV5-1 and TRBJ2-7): KAGVTQTPRYLIKTRGQQVTLSCSPISGHRSVSWYQQTPGQGLQFLFEYFSETQRNKGNFPGRFSGRQFSNSRSEMNVSTLELGDSALYLCASSLTSGSRYEQYFGPGTRLTVT.

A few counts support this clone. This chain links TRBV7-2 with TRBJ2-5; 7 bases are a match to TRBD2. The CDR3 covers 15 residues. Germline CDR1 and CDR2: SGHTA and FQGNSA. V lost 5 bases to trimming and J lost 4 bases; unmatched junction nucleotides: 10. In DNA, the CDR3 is TGTGCCAGCAGCAGCGGGACCCCGGGGGTAGAGACCCAGTACTTC. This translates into CASSSGTPGVETQYF.

The CDR3 region has the DNA TGTGCCAGCACCTTGGGGGCCGAGTATGGCTACACCTTC. Encoded protein: CASTLGAEYGYTF. The V call is TRBV19, the J call TRBJ1-2; weak D call: TRBD1 (6 bases). Germline CDR1 is LNHDA and CDR2 is SQIVND (reference sequence). CDR3 length: 13 amino acids. V lost 9 bases and J 5 bases, leaving 16 bases between the germline ends.

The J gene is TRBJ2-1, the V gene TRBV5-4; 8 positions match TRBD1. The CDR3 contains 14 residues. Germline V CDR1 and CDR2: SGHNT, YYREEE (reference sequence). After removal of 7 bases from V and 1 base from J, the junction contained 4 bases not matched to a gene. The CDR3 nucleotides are TGTGCCAGCCAGGACAGGGCGTCCTACAATGAGCAGTTCTTC. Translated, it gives CASQDRASYNEQFF.

The CDR3, as DNA: TGCGCCAGCAGTCAATCTGATGTCGGGGGGACTAACTATGGCTACACCTTC. Translated, it gives CASSQSDVGGTNYGYTF. The chain couples TRBV23-1 to TRBJ1-2, with a weak D call TRBD1 (5 bases). TRBV23-1 is labeled an ORF, and its function is uncertain. The CDR3 loop spans 17 amino acids. Trimming stripped 0 bases from V and 0 bases from J, with 14 bases between.

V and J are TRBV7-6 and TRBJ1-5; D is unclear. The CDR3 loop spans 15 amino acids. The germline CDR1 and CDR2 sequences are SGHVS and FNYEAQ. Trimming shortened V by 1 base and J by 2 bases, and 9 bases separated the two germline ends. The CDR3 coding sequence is TGTGCCAGCAGCTTAGACAGTGATGGCAATCAGCCCCAGCATTTT. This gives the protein CASSLDSDGNQPQHF.

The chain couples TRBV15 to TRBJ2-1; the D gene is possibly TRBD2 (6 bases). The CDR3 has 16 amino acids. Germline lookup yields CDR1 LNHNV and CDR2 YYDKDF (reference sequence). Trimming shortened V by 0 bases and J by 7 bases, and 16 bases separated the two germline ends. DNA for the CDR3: TGTGCCACCAGCAGAGAGGGTGCGGGACTTTCTAATGAGCAGTTCTTC. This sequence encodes CATSREGAGLSNEQFF.

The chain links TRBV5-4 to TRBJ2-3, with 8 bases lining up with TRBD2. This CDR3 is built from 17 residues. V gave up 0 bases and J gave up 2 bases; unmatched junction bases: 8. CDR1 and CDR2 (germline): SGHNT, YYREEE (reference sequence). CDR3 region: CASSLGGGGGHTDTQYF. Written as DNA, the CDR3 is TGTGCCAGCAGCTTGGGGGGGGGCGGGGGGCACACAGATACGCAGTATTTT.

CDR3 DNA: TGTGCCAGCTCACCAGACTACGGACAGCCTTATGGCTACACCTTC. It specifies CASSPDYGQPYGYTF. V usage is TRBV18 and J usage is TRBJ1-2, with a tentative D call TRBD1 (6 bases). The CDR3 sequence is 15 residues long. Germline CDR1 and CDR2: KGHSH and LQKENI. V lost 2 bases and J 5 bases, leaving 15 bases between the germline ends.

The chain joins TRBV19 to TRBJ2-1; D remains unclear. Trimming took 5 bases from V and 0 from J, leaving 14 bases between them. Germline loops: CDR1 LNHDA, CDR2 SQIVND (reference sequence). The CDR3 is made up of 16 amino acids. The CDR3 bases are TGTGCCAGTAGTTCCGGGTTGCCGAGCTCCTACAATGAGCAGTTCTTC. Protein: CASSSGLPSSYNEQFF.

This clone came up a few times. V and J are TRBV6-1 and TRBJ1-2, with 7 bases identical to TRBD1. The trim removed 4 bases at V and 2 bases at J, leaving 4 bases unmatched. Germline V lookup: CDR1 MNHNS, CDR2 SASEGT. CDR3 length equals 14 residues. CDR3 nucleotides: TGTGCCAGCAGTGGGGGGACAGTAAACTATGGCTACACCTTC. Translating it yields CASSGGTVNYGYTF.

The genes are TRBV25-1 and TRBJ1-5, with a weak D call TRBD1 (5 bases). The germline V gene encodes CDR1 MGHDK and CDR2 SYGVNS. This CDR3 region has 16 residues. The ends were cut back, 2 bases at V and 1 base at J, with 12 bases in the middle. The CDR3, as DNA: TGTGCCAGCAGTGAAGGGGCGCGTGAAAGCAATCAGCCCCAGCATTTT. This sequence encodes CASSEGARESNQPQHF.

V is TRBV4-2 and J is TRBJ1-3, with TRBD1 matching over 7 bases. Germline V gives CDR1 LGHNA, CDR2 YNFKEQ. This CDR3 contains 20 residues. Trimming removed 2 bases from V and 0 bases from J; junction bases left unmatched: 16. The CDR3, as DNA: TGTGCCAGCAGCCAACACGGGACAGCGGGGGTCGACTCCTCTGGAAACACCATATATTTT. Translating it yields CASSQHGTAGVDSSGNTIYF.